This TCR beta chain was sequenced for a study of neurological immune-mediated disorders (dated by TCRdb to about 2019). Broadly, across the study: Among the roughly 34 multiple sclerosis patients, relapsing-remitting MS was present in around 31 and secondary progressive MS was present in 3. Of the approximately 65 subjects in the cohort, about 14 were HAM/TSP patients, some 35 were multiple sclerosis patients, and about 20 were healthy controls. Using UMI-based sequencing, the study compared peripheral blood TCR-beta repertoires from patients with HTLV-I-associated myelopathy (HAM/TSP), patients with multiple sclerosis, and healthy controls. The 95 to 120 TCR-beta libraries included longitudinal samples, technical triplicates and paired sorted CD4+ and CD8+ T-cell subsets alongside PBMC samples.

Libraries from unsorted PBMCs were made from 2 million PBMCs kept in RNAlater at -80 degrees C until RNA extraction. The multiple sclerosis patients were enrolled in a US clinical protocol that evaluated disease progression with magnetic resonance imaging. PBMCs were separated from peripheral blood using Ficoll-Hypaque density gradient centrifugation and then cryopreserved in liquid nitrogen. There are many counts of this clonotype. The target of this receptor is not known. No base qualities exist here, and no much larger clone lies one base off it. cDNA was synthesized by template-switch 5'RACE using a primer with a 10-nucleotide random unique molecular identifier that tagged each TCR transcript. Every sequencing run yielded over 170 million TCR-beta sequences covering 15-18 subjects. The RNeasy kit was used to extract total RNA. The KAPA Real-time Library Amplification kit was used to amplify TCR-beta VDJ regions with primers for the TCR constant region and the 5'RACE anchor. A first PCR added sample indexes and Illumina adaptors, after which a second PCR increased the library yield. After Ampure bead purification, the TCR product of roughly 650 bp was size-selected on a 2% E-gel SizeSelection system. Library quality was checked on a Bioanalyzer, concentration was measured with Qubit, and libraries were quantified with the Kapa Library Quantification kit before pooling. An Illumina HiSeq 2500 was used to sequence the libraries paired-end at 2 x 150 bp. To increase sequence diversity, roughly 24-31% phiX was spiked into each library pool. In the source study's methods: Quality-filtered reads were processed with the UMI-based MiGEC pipeline, and over 90% of raw TCR sequences were removed by the MiGEC pipeline during error correction. VDJ genes were aligned to IMGT germline references, and each clonotype was defined by a unique CDR3 amino acid sequence together with V-J genes. Clonal expansion, Shannon diversity, and CDR3 relatedness (CalcPairwiseDistances, ClusterSamples) were evaluated with VDJtools, and phylogenetic trees were built with CLCbio workbench. Clones with at least 8 unique UMIs were defined as expanded, with this threshold being based on coefficient-of-variation modelling across technical triplicates. The public reads were run again by TCRdb, first through fastp at Q25 and then through MiXCR, and only productive beta chains were kept. Records with the same CDR3 protein are collapsed into one entry carrying the most frequent genes and DNA. TCRdb, not the authors, supplied the V and J calls. For this sample there are 25,000 to 35,000 distinct CDR3 sequences; 3.3% appear just once. The ten largest make up 7% of the sample.

Study-wide findings and limitations: TCR clonal expansion was highest in HAM/TSP patients and lowest in MS patients, with MS patients falling below even healthy controls. The MS cluster was not associated with any clinical or MRI features, and the authors stated that larger cohorts are needed. Phylogenetic analysis grouped repertoires from 18 of 34 MS patients into a cluster of related CDR3 sequences, suggesting a possible repertoire-level signature. No identical CDR3 amino acid sequences were found to be shared among expanded clones across subjects, suggesting that TCR-beta repertoires were private in all groups.

From the germline V gene (reference sequence), CDR1 is SEHNR and CDR2 is FQNEAQ. Relative to germline, V is missing 7 bases and J is missing 1 base, with 5 bases of the junction outside any gene match. Including the terminal cysteine and phenylalanine, the CDR3 comprises 15 residues. Left in the record is the CDR3 DNA by itself, 45 bases read in frame from the first base. The sequence links TRBV7-9 to TRBJ2-3, with 10 central nucleotides matching TRBD1. The sample taken for sequencing was PBMCs. This clonotype originated in a woman aged 30 to 39 with multiple sclerosis. The DNA sequence is TGTGCCAGCACCCGACAGGGGGCGGGCACAGATACGCAGTATTTT. Its protein is CASTRQGAGTDTQYF.